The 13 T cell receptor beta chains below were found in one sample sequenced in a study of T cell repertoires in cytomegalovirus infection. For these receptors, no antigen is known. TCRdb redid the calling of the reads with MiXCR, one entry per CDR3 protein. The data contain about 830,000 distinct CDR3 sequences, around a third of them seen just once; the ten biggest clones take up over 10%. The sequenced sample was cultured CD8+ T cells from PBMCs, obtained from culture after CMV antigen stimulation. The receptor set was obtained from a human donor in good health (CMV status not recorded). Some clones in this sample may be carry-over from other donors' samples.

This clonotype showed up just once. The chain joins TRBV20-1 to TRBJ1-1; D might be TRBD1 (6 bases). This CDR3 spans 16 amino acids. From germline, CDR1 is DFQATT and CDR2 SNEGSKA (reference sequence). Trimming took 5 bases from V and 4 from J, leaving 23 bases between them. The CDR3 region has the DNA TGCAGTGCTCCTGATCTTTCAGGGGACCTTTTCACTGAAGCTTTCTTT. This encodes CSAPDLSGDLFTEAFF.

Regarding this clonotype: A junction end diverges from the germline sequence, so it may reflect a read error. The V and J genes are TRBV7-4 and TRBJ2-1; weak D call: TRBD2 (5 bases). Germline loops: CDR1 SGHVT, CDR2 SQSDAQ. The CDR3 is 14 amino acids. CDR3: CANSLDLLESEQFF. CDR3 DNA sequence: TGTGCCAACAGCTTAGATTTACTAGAGTCTGAGCAGTTCTTC.

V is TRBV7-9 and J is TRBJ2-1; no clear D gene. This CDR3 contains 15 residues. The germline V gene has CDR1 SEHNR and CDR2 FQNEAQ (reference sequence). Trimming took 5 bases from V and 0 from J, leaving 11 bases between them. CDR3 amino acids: CASSTDGRSYNEQFF. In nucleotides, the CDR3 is TGTGCCAGCAGCACAGACGGCCGCTCCTACAATGAGCAGTTCTTC.

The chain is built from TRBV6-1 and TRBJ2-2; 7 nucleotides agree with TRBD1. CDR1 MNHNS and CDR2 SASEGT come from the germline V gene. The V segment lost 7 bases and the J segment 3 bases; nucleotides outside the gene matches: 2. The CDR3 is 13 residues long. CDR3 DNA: TGTGCCAGCATGGGGACAGACACCGGGGAGCTGTTTTTT. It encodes CASMGTDTGELFF.

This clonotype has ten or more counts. This chain's CDR3 is CASSFVGGGNTIYF. As DNA, the CDR3 is TGTGCCAGCAGTTTTGTGGGAGGTGGAAACACCATATATTTT. The chain combines TRBV12-3 or TRBV12-4 with TRBJ1-3; no firm D call. The CDR3 sequence is 14 residues long. The V and J ends lost 3 bases and 3 bases respectively, with 9 bases between them.

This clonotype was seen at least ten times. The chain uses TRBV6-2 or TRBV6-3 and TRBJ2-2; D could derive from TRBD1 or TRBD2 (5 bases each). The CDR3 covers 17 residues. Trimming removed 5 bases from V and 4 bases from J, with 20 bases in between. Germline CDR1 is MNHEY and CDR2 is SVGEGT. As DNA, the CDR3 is TGTGCCAGCAGTCACTTTGGAAGGGGACGAGGCACCGGGGAGCTGTTTTTT. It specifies CASSHFGRGRGTGELFF.

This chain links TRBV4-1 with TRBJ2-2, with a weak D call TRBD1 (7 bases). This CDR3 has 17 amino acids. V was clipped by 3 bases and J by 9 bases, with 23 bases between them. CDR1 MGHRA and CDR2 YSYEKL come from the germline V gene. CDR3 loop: CASSQTRYIRDSRELFF. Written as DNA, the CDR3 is TGCGCCAGCAGCCAGACTAGATATATAAGGGACAGCCGGGAGCTGTTTTTT.

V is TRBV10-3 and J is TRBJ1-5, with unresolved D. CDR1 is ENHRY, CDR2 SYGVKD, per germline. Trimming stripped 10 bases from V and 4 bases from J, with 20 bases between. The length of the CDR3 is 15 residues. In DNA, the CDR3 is TGTGCCACCGAAGTGGGAAGGGCCCCTAATCAGCCCCAGCATTTT. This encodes CATEVGRAPNQPQHF.

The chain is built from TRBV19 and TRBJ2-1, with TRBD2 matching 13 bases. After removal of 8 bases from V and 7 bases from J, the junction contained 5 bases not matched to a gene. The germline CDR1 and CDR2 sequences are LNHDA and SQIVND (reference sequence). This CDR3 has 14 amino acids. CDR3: CASELAGGRNEQFF. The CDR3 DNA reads TGTGCCAGTGAACTAGCGGGGGGGCGTAATGAGCAGTTCTTC.

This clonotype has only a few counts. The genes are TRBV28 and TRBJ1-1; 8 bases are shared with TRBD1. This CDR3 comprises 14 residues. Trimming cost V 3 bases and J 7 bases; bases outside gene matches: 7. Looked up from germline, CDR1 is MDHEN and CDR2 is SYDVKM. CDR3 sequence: CASSFSGQGSEAFF. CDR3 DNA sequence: TGTGCCAGCAGTTTTTCAGGACAGGGAAGTGAAGCTTTCTTT. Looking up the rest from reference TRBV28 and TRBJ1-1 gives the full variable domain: DVKVTQSSRYLVKRTGEKVFLECVQDMDHENMFWYRQDPGLGLRLIYFSYDVKMKEKGDIPEGYSVSREKKERFSLILESASTNQTSMYLCASSFSGQGSEAFFGQGTRLTVV.

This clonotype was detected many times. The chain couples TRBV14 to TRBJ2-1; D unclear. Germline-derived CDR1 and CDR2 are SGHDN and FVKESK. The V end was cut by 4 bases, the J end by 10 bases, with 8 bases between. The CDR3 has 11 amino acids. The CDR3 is CASSPGVEQFF. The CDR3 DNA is TGTGCCAGCAGCCCTGGGGTGGAGCAGTTCTTC.

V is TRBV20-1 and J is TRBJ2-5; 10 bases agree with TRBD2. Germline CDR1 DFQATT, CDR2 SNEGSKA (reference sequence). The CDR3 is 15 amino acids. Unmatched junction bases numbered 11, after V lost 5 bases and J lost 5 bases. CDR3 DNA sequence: TGCAGTGCTTCACACCCGGGACTAGCGTCGGAGACCCAGTACTTC. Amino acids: CSASHPGLASETQYF.

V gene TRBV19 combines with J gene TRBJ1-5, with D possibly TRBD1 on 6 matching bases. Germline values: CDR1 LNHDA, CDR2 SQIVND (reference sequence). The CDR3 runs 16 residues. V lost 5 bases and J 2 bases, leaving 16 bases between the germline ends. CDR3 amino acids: CASSPQAGAGNQPQHF. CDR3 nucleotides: TGTGCCAGTAGTCCCCAGGCGGGGGCCGGCAATCAGCCCCAGCATTTT. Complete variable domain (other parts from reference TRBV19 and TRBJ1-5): DGGITQSPKYLFRKEGQNVTLSCEQNLNHDAMYWYRQDPGQGLRLIYYSQIVNDFQKGDIAEGYSVSREKKESFPLTVTSAQKNPTAFYLCASSPQAGAGNQPQHFGDGTRLSIL.